This T cell receptor (beta chain) was identified in a study of CXCR3-negative and CXCR3-positive naive CD8 T cells. Regarding the study as a whole: Higher TRB CDR3 hydrophobicity marked CXCR3-positive naive cells relative to CXCR3-negative naive cells.

Comments on this clonotype: Its antigen is currently unknown.

Germline V gene lookup returns CDR1 MNHEY and CDR2 SMNVEV (reference sequence). The CDR3 covers 13 residues. Libraries were UMI-labeled 5' RACE TRB cDNA. TCRdb derives one entry per CDR3 protein from the 5' RACE reads, leaving out DNA. The sample's table shows tens of thousands of distinct CDR3 sequences. The receptor comes from a human donor in good health. Some clones in this sample may be carry-over from other donors' samples. Sequenced sample: naive CXCR3+ CD8+ T cells from blood. The subset: CD45RO-CCR7+CD27+CD95- naive CD8+ T cells expressing CXCR3 (TNR3+). The J gene is TRBJ2-7, the V gene TRBV27; TCRdb lists TRBD2, though no DNA is available to test this call. This CDR3 reads CASSALDSYEQYF.